This T cell receptor (beta chain) was captured in a study of CD8+CD57+ T cells in acquired aplastic anemia. Whoever was chosen for sequencing had shown CD8+CD57+ cell expansion by flow cytometry. This clonotype has ten or more counts. CDR1 is SNHLY, CDR2 FYNNEI, per germline. The CDR3 length is 12 residues. The V end was cut by 2 bases, the J end by 7 bases, with 6 bases between. TCR beta VDJ and CDR3 were profiled, and genomic DNA was the template. TCRdb processed the reads anew with MiXCR; each CDR3 protein has one entry. The data hold hundreds of thousands of distinct CDR3 sequences, with roughly 34% observed a single time.

The chain couples TRBV2 to TRBJ1-3; D not resolved. The source material was sorted CD4+, CD8+, or CD8+CD57+ T cells (not recorded which) from PBMCs. The receptor was derived from a human donor with aplastic anemia. CDR3 coding DNA: TGTGCCAGCAGTGAAACGGCGAACACCATATATTTT. This gives the protein CASSETANTIYF.